These 16 T cell receptor beta chains were sequenced from one sample in a study of T cell changes during pregnancy in multiple sclerosis (dated by TCRdb to about 2019). Receptors were amplified or captured by the immunoSEQ multiplex PCR assay. TCRdb took this table from immuneACCESS and kept in-frame rearrangements with V and J called. Such tables lack part of the clones; where checked against another copy, unresolved V genes explain under half of the gap, and the rest is unexplained. Here the sample has approximately 90,000 clones; just over 90% occur a single time. 2.5% to 3% of the sample belongs to the ten largest clones. Sample: peripheral blood, taken in the first trimester of pregnancy. The receptors were gathered from a female donor with multiple sclerosis, enrolled in a pregnancy study.

This clone appeared a few times. The chain links TRBV7-2 to TRBJ1-6, with TRBD1 identical over 9 bases. V gave up 6 bases and J gave up 10 bases; unmatched junction bases: 10. Germline CDR1 is SGHTA and CDR2 is FQGNSA. CDR3 length equals 15 residues. The CDR3 DNA reads TGTGCCAGCAGACCCCCCGGGACAGGGAACTCACCCCTCCACTTT. Its translation: CASRPPGTGNSPLHF.

This chain uses TRBV7-3 with TRBJ2-1; TRBD2 agrees at 9 bases. Germline loops: CDR1 SGHTA, CDR2 FQGTGA. The CDR3 extends over 16 amino acids. V gave up 7 bases and J gave up 4 bases; unmatched junction bases: 11. The CDR3 DNA reads TGTGCCAGCACCATTGGCGGGGGGGCTAGATACAATGAGCAGTTCTTC. This codes for CASTIGGGARYNEQFF.

This rearrangement joins TRBV19 to TRBJ1-5; possible D gene TRBD1, 6 bases. Germline CDR1 LNHDA, CDR2 SQIVND (reference sequence). The CDR3 totals 16 residues. With 6 bases removed from V and 0 bases from J, the gap between germline ends came to 15 bases. The CDR3 nucleotides are TGTGCCAGTAGCTCCCGCCCGGACAGTAGCAATCAGCCCCAGCATTTT. The encoded protein is CASSSRPDSSNQPQHF.

J is TRBJ2-7 and V is TRBV27; 9 bases line up with TRBD1. The V and J ends lost 6 bases and 0 bases, in that order; junction bases with no gene match: 0. Germline V CDR1 and CDR2: MNHEY, SMNVEV (reference sequence). CDR3 length: 13 amino acids. The CDR3 here is CASRGQGSYEQYF. For the CDR3, the DNA is TGTGCCAGCAGGGGACAGGGCTCCTACGAGCAGTACTTC.

The chain links TRBV28 to TRBJ1-5; TRBD1 aligns across 8 bases. This CDR3 has 13 amino acids. V was pared by 6 bases and J by 11 bases, with 9 bases of the junction left unmatched. CDR1 and CDR2 from the germline V gene are MDHEN and SYDVKM. This chain's CDR3 is CASSKPGTGSQHF. CDR3 DNA: TGTGCCAGCAGCAAACCCGGGACAGGATCCCAGCATTTT.

The chain links TRBV7-8 to TRBJ2-7; D is uncertain. The CDR3 is made up of 11 amino acids. Germline CDR1 reads SGHVS; CDR2 reads FQNEAQ. Trimming stripped 1 base from V and 5 bases from J, with 3 bases between. CDR3 DNA sequence: TGTGCCAGCAGCTTAGTCAACGAGCAGTACTTC. Its translation is CASSLVNEQYF. The full variable domain, completed using reference TRBV7-8 and TRBJ2-7, is GAGVSQSPRYKVAKRGQDVALRCDPISGHVSLFWYQQALGQGPEFLTYFQNEAQLDKSGLPSDRFFAERPEGSVSTLKIQRTQQEDSAVYLCASSLVNEQYFGPGTRLTVT.

V and J are TRBV30 and TRBJ1-5, with a possible D match to TRBD1 (5 bases). Looked up from germline, CDR1 is GTSNPN and CDR2 is SVGIG (reference sequence). Trimming left V 5 bases short and J 2 bases short, with 10 bases between. CDR3 length: 13 residues. The CDR3 region has the DNA TGTGCCTGGGGCGGGGGAGGCAATCAGCCCCAGCATTTT. Amino acids: CAWGGGGNQPQHF.

This clone has a single count. The chain recombines TRBV11-2 with TRBJ2-7; 12 positions match TRBD2. Trimming cost V 4 bases and J 6 bases; bases outside gene matches: 13. The length of the CDR3 is 17 residues. Germline CDR1 reads SGHAT; CDR2 reads FQNNGV. CDR3: CASSYELAGGIGSEQYF. The CDR3 nucleotides read TGTGCCAGCAGCTACGAACTAGCGGGAGGAATCGGAAGCGAGCAGTACTTC.

The chain combines TRBV10-3 with TRBJ1-3; TRBD1 matches 8 bases. J was trimmed by 2 bases and V by 5 bases; bases with no gene match: 2. This CDR3 region has 14 residues. The germline CDR1 and CDR2 sequences are ENHRY and SYGVKD. The CDR3 spells CAISIQGAGNTIYF. CDR3 DNA: TGTGCCATCAGTATACAGGGGGCTGGAAACACCATATATTTT.

The rearrangement joins TRBV2 to TRBJ2-4; tentative D call: TRBD1 (6 bases). The V gene lost 6 bases and the J gene lost 0 bases, with 15 bases spanning the gap. The CDR3 is 16 amino acids. Germline lookup yields CDR1 SNHLY and CDR2 FYNNEI. The CDR3 sequence: CASRLFQGLAKNIQYF. The CDR3 DNA is TGTGCCAGCAGACTTTTCCAGGGGTTAGCCAAAAACATTCAGTACTTC. Together with reference TRBV2 and TRBJ2-4, the CDR3 gives the full variable domain: EPEVTQTPSHQVTQMGQEVILRCVPISNHLYFYWYRQILGQKVEFLVSFYNNEISEKSEIFDDQFSVERPDGSNFTLKIRSTKLEDSAMYFCASRLFQGLAKNIQYFGAGTRLSVL.

The CDR3 DNA is TGTGCCAGCAGCTTAAGGGGCGGGACAGGTACCTACGAGCAGTACTTC. It encodes CASSLRGGTGTYEQYF. This chain connects TRBV7-3 to TRBJ2-7; 8 nucleotides line up with TRBD1. This CDR3 has 16 amino acids. V was clipped by 1 base and J by 2 bases; unmatched bases: 7. Germline loops: CDR1 SGHTA, CDR2 FQGTGA. Full variable domain (outside the CDR3, taken from reference TRBV7-3 and TRBJ2-7): GAGVSQTPSNKVTEKGKYVELRCDPISGHTALYWYRQSLGQGPEFLIYFQGTGAADDSGLPNDRFFAVRPEGSVSTLKIQRTERGDSAVYLCASSLRGGTGTYEQYFGPGTRLTVT.

The table lists this clone with a few counts. The rearrangement uses TRBV2 and TRBJ1-1, with unresolved D. V was trimmed by 6 bases and J by 8 bases, leaving 7 bases between them. The CDR3 length is 10 residues. Germline CDR1 reads SNHLY; CDR2 reads FYNNEI. In nucleotides, the CDR3 is TGTGCCAGCAGGAGGATCGAAGCTTTCTTT. Protein: CASRRIEAFF.

The chain carries TRBV5-1 and TRBJ2-7, with D possibly matching TRBD1 (6 bases). Trimming removed 2 bases at V and 6 bases at J, with 18 bases between. There are 15 residues in the CDR3. Looked up from germline, CDR1 is SGHRS and CDR2 is YFSETQ. The CDR3 nucleotides are TGCGCCAGCAGCTTCGCACAGGGACCTACCTTCGAGCAGTACTTC. Protein: CASSFAQGPTFEQYF.

This clone was detected ten times or more. This chain connects TRBV30 to TRBJ1-2; TRBD1 matches 8 bases. Per germline, CDR1 GTSNPN and CDR2 SVGIG (reference sequence). V shed 3 bases, J shed 7 bases, and the junction held 10 bases outside the gene matches. The CDR3 has 14 residues. CDR3 protein: CAWRGGTGLGGYTF. The CDR3 region has the DNA TGTGCCTGGAGAGGGGGGACAGGTCTAGGTGGCTACACCTTC.

The chain carries TRBV12-5 and TRBJ1-5; D might be TRBD1 (6 bases). The CDR3 extends over 14 amino acids. The V and J ends lost 5 bases and 7 bases respectively, with 15 bases between them. From germline, CDR1 is LGHNT and CDR2 FRNRAP. The CDR3 coding sequence is TGTGCTAGTGGTCCTCAACAGGGAAGACAGCCCCAGCATTTT. This encodes CASGPQQGRQPQHF.

This chain links TRBV6-5 with TRBJ1-2; a weak D match, TRBD1 (5 bases). Germline loops: CDR1 MNHEY, CDR2 SVGAGI. The CDR3 totals 13 residues. Deletions cut 11 bases from V and 7 bases from J, with 20 bases between. The CDR3 nucleotides read TGTGCCTGTGGGCAGGGCCCTAGGGTTGGCTACACCTTC. The encoded protein is CACGQGPRVGYTF.